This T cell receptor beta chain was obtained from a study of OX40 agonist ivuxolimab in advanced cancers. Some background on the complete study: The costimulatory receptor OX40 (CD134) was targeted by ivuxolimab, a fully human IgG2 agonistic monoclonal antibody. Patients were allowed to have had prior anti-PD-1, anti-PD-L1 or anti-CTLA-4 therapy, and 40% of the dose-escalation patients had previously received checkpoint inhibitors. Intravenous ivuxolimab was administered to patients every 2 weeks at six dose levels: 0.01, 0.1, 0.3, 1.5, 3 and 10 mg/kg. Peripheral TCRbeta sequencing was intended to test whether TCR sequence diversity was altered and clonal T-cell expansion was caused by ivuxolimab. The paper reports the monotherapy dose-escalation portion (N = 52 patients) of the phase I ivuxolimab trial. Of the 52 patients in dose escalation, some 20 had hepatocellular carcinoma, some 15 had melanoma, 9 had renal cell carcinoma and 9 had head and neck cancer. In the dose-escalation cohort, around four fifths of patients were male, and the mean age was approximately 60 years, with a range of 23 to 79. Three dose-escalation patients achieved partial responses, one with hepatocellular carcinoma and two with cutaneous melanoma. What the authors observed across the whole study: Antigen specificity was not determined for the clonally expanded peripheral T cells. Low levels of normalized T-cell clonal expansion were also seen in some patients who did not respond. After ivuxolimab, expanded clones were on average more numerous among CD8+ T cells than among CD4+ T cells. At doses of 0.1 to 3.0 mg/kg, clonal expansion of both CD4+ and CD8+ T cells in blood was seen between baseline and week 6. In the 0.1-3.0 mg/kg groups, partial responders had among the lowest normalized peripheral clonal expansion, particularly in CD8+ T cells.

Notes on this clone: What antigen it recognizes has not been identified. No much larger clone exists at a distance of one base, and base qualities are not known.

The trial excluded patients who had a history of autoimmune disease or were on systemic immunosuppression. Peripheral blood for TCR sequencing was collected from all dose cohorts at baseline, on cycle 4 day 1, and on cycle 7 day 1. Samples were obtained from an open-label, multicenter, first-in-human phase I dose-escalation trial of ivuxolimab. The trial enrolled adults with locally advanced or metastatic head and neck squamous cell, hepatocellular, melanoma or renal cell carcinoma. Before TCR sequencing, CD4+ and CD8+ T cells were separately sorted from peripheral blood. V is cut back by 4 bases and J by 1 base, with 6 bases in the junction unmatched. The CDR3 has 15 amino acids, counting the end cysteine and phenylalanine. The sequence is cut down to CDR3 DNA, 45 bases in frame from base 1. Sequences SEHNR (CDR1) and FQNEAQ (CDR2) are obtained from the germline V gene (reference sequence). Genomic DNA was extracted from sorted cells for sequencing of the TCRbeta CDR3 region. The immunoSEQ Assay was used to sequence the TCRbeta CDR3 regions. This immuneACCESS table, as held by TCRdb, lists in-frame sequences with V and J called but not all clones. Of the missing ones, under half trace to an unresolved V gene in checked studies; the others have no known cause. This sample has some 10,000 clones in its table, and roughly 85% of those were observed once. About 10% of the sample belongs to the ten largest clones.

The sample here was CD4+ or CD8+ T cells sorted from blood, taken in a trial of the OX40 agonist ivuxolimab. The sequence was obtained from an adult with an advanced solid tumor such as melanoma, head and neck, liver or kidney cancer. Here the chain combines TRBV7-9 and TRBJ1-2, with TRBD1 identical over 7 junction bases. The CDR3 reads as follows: CASSSNRQGNYGYTF. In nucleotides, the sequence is TGTGCCAGCAGCTCGAATAGACAGGGTAACTATGGCTACACCTTC.